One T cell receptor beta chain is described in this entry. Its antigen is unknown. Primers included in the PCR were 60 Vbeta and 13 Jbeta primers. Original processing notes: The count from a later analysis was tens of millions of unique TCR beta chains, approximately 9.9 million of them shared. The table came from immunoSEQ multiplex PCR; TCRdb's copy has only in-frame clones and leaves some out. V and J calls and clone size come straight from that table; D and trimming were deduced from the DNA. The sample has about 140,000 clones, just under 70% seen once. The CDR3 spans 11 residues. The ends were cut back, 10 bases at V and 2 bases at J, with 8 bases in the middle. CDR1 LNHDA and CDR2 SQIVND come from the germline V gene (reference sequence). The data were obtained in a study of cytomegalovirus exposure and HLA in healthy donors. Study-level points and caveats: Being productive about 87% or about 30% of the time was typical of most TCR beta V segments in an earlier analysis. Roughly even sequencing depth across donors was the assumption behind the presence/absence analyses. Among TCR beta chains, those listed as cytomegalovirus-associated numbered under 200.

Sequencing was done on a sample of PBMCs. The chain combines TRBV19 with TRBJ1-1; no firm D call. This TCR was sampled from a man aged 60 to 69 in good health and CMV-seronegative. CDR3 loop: CAIAINTEAFF. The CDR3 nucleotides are TGTGCCATTGCGATAAACACTGAAGCTTTCTTT.